A selection of T cell receptor beta chains follows, all from one sample in a study of T-cell memory formation after mild COVID-19. TCRdb processed the 5' RACE reads anew with MiXCR; each CDR3 protein has one entry. The table lists 400,000 to 500,000 distinct CDR3 sequences, roughly 20% of them singletons, with roughly 8.4% in the top ten. Sequencing was carried out using PBMCs or a T cell subset sorted from them (not recorded which). These receptors came from an adult woman who had mild COVID-19 (a few samples of this study predate the infection). Cell type and time point are not known. Each CDR3 is given with its conserved first and last residue. Each record gives: J gene, clone size, V gene, D gene, CDR3 protein, CDR3 DNA. D genes are given only for firm matches. Size is stated for part of the rows, as once, few or many counts, or as a class when the clone is expanded.

J gene: TRBJ2-1; clone size: .; V gene: TRBV12-3/TRBV12-4; D gene: .; CDR3 protein: CASTIGRRSNEQFF; CDR3 DNA: TGTGCCAGCACCATTGGCAGGCGTAGCAATGAGCAGTTCTTC
J gene: TRBJ2-4; clone size: .; V gene: TRBV7-2; D gene: .; CDR3 protein: CASSLRGVIAKNIQYF; CDR3 DNA: TGTGCCAGCAGCCTGCGAGGGGTCATAGCCAAAAACATTCAGTACTTC
J gene: TRBJ1-3; clone size: .; V gene: TRBV7-9; D gene: .; CDR3 protein: CASRPLAGNSGNTIYF; CDR3 DNA: TGTGCCAGCAGACCCCTGGCAGGGAACTCTGGAAACACCATATATTTT
J gene: TRBJ2-3; clone size: .; V gene: TRBV20-1; D gene: .; CDR3 protein: CSAPHGGTDTQYF; CDR3 DNA: TGCAGTGCTCCCCATGGGGGGACAGATACGCAGTATTTT
J gene: TRBJ2-7; clone size: few; V gene: TRBV7-8; D gene: .; CDR3 protein: CASAAGASYEQYF; CDR3 DNA: TGTGCCAGCGCTGCTGGGGCCTCCTACGAGCAGTACTTC
J gene: TRBJ2-7; clone size: few; V gene: TRBV11-3; D gene: .; CDR3 protein: CASSWGHEQYF; CDR3 DNA: TGTGCCAGCAGCTGGGGCCACGAGCAGTACTTC
J gene: TRBJ2-5; clone size: medium-sized; V gene: TRBV5-1; D gene: .; CDR3 protein: CASSLFIYEETQYF; CDR3 DNA: TGCGCCAGCAGCTTGTTCATCTACGAGGAGACCCAGTACTTC
J gene: TRBJ1-5; clone size: .; V gene: TRBV4-1; D gene: .; CDR3 protein: CASSQGRGGQPQHF; CDR3 DNA: TGCGCCAGCAGCCAAGGACGGGGGGGTCAGCCCCAGCATTTT
J gene: TRBJ2-6; clone size: many; V gene: TRBV29-1; D gene: .; CDR3 protein: CSVSTGANVLTF; CDR3 DNA: TGCAGCGTTTCAACCGGGGCCAACGTCCTGACTTTC
J gene: TRBJ1-6; clone size: .; V gene: TRBV4-2; D gene: .; CDR3 protein: CASSQRLDSPLHF; CDR3 DNA: TGTGCCAGCAGCCAACGGTTGGATTCACCCCTCCACTTT
J gene: TRBJ2-7; clone size: few; V gene: TRBV6-5; D gene: .; CDR3 protein: CASSYSTGVNSYEQYF; CDR3 DNA: TGTGCCAGCAGTTATAGTACGGGGGTGAACTCCTACGAGCAGTACTTC
J gene: TRBJ1-1; clone size: .; V gene: TRBV6-5; D gene: .; CDR3 protein: CASSYSNQLNTEAFF; CDR3 DNA: TGTGCCAGCAGTTACTCGAACCAGCTGAACACTGAAGCTTTCTTT
J gene: TRBJ2-7; clone size: .; V gene: TRBV4-2; D gene: TRBD2; CDR3 protein: CASSQEGSGLAGDFNEQYF; CDR3 DNA: TGTGCCAGCAGCCAAGAAGGGAGTGGTCTAGCGGGGGATTTCAACGAGCAGTACTTC
J gene: TRBJ1-3; clone size: few; V gene: TRBV4-2; D gene: .; CDR3 protein: CASSQELVLSSGNTIYF; CDR3 DNA: TGTGCCAGCAGCCAAGAACTAGTCCTAAGCTCTGGAAACACCATATATTTT
J gene: TRBJ1-5; clone size: few; V gene: TRBV27; D gene: .; CDR3 protein: CASSFRGMGQPQHF; CDR3 DNA: TGTGCCAGCAGTTTCAGGGGAATGGGTCAGCCCCAGCATTTT
J gene: TRBJ2-1; clone size: many; V gene: TRBV20-1; D gene: TRBD2; CDR3 protein: CSLQRVGGNEQFF; CDR3 DNA: TGCAGCCTTCAGAGAGTGGGGGGGAATGAGCAGTTCTTC
J gene: TRBJ2-1; clone size: few; V gene: TRBV7-3; D gene: .; CDR3 protein: CASSILAGTYNEQFF; CDR3 DNA: TGTGCCAGCAGCATCCTAGCTGGTACCTACAATGAGCAGTTCTTC
J gene: TRBJ2-3; clone size: .; V gene: TRBV11-2; D gene: TRBD2; CDR3 protein: CASSLLAGGADTQYF; CDR3 DNA: TGTGCCAGCAGCTTATTAGCGGGGGGGGCAGATACGCAGTATTTT
J gene: TRBJ1-6; clone size: .; V gene: TRBV12-3/TRBV12-4; D gene: TRBD1; CDR3 protein: CASRDIRQGANSPLHF; CDR3 DNA: TGTGCCAGCAGGGACATTCGACAGGGGGCTAATTCACCCCTCCACTTT
J gene: TRBJ1-5; clone size: few; V gene: TRBV12-3/TRBV12-4; D gene: .; CDR3 protein: CASSLGGLINQPQHF; CDR3 DNA: TGTGCCAGCAGTTTGGGGGGATTGATCAATCAGCCCCAGCATTTT
J gene: TRBJ2-3; clone size: .; V gene: TRBV24-1; D gene: .; CDR3 protein: CATSAPEGYTDTQYF; CDR3 DNA: TGTGCCACCAGTGCCCCGGAAGGGTACACAGATACGCAGTATTTT
J gene: TRBJ2-3; clone size: few; V gene: TRBV7-9; D gene: TRBD2; CDR3 protein: CASSSSSGASTDTQYF; CDR3 DNA: TGTGCCAGCAGCTCCTCTAGCGGGGCTAGCACAGATACGCAGTATTTT
J gene: TRBJ1-5; clone size: .; V gene: TRBV19; D gene: .; CDR3 protein: CASSIDPGNYGQPQHF; CDR3 DNA: TGTGCCAGTAGTATAGACCCAGGGAACTACGGTCAGCCCCAGCATTTT
J gene: TRBJ2-1; clone size: few; V gene: TRBV12-3/TRBV12-4; D gene: .; CDR3 protein: CASSLPQGYNEQFF; CDR3 DNA: TGTGCCAGCAGTTTACCCCAGGGGTACAATGAGCAGTTCTTC
J gene: TRBJ2-5; clone size: .; V gene: TRBV7-2; D gene: .; CDR3 protein: CASSLLKGWETQYF; CDR3 DNA: TGTGCCAGCAGCTTACTTAAGGGGTGGGAGACCCAGTACTTC
J gene: TRBJ2-5; clone size: few; V gene: TRBV9; D gene: .; CDR3 protein: CASSGAQGGETQYF; CDR3 DNA: TGTGCCAGCAGCGGCGCCCAGGGGGGTGAGACCCAGTACTTC
J gene: TRBJ2-7; clone size: few; V gene: TRBV30; D gene: TRBD2; CDR3 protein: CAWTHPRLAGGPTYEQYF; CDR3 DNA: TGTGCCTGGACCCACCCCAGACTAGCGGGAGGCCCTACCTACGAGCAGTACTTC
J gene: TRBJ2-5; clone size: .; V gene: TRBV4-1; D gene: .; CDR3 protein: CASSQARGETQYF; CDR3 DNA: TGCGCCAGCAGCCAAGCTCGGGGAGAGACCCAGTACTTC
J gene: TRBJ2-7; clone size: .; V gene: TRBV6-5; D gene: .; CDR3 protein: CASIQSGEQYF; CDR3 DNA: TGTGCCAGCATACAGTCAGGCGAGCAGTACTTC
J gene: TRBJ2-7; clone size: few; V gene: TRBV7-2; D gene: .; CDR3 protein: CASSLWAGPVYEQYF; CDR3 DNA: TGTGCCAGCAGCTTATGGGCGGGGCCGGTCTACGAGCAGTACTTC
J gene: TRBJ2-7; clone size: few; V gene: TRBV7-2; D gene: TRBD1; CDR3 protein: CASSTRQGRSEQYF; CDR3 DNA: TGTGCCAGCAGCACGAGACAGGGTAGAAGCGAGCAGTACTTC
J gene: TRBJ2-7; clone size: .; V gene: TRBV20-1; D gene: .; CDR3 protein: CSARDLSGVYEQYF; CDR3 DNA: TGCAGTGCTAGAGATTTGAGCGGAGTCTACGAGCAGTACTTC
J gene: TRBJ2-1; clone size: .; V gene: TRBV9; D gene: TRBD2; CDR3 protein: CASSGLAGTANEQFF; CDR3 DNA: TGTGCCAGCAGCGGACTAGCGGGAACAGCCAATGAGCAGTTCTTC
J gene: TRBJ2-7; clone size: few; V gene: TRBV15; D gene: TRBD2; CDR3 protein: CATSISGAGSREQYF; CDR3 DNA: TGTGCCACCAGCATCAGCGGGGCGGGGTCTCGGGAGCAGTACTTC
J gene: TRBJ1-4; clone size: .; V gene: TRBV20-1; D gene: .; CDR3 protein: CSAGPPGHITLGEKLFF; CDR3 DNA: TGCAGTGCTGGACCTCCGGGACACATCACCCTGGGGGAAAAACTGTTTTTT
J gene: TRBJ1-1; clone size: .; V gene: TRBV7-9; D gene: TRBD1; CDR3 protein: CASSSGLGQLEREAFF; CDR3 DNA: TGTGCCAGCAGCTCCGGATTGGGACAGCTGGAGCGGGAAGCTTTCTTT
J gene: TRBJ2-7; clone size: .; V gene: TRBV19; D gene: .; CDR3 protein: CASSIARGYEQYF; CDR3 DNA: TGTGCCAGTAGTATAGCCAGGGGATACGAGCAGTACTTC
J gene: TRBJ2-2; clone size: few; V gene: TRBV6-5; D gene: TRBD2; CDR3 protein: CASSYVDLAEKTGELFF; CDR3 DNA: TGTGCCAGCAGTTACGTAGACCTAGCGGAGAAAACCGGGGAGCTGTTTTTT
J gene: TRBJ2-7; clone size: many; V gene: TRBV30; D gene: TRBD1; CDR3 protein: CAWSVLGQGGEQYF; CDR3 DNA: TGTGCCTGGAGTGTTTTGGGACAGGGGGGCGAGCAGTACTTC
J gene: TRBJ2-2; clone size: .; V gene: TRBV20-1; D gene: .; CDR3 protein: CSAPHPDSLNTGELFF; CDR3 DNA: TGCAGTGCACCTCACCCGGACAGTTTGAACACCGGGGAGCTGTTTTTT
J gene: TRBJ2-3; clone size: many; V gene: TRBV5-5; D gene: .; CDR3 protein: CASSLARGPLDTQYF; CDR3 DNA: TGTGCCAGCAGCTTGGCCAGGGGCCCTTTAGATACGCAGTATTTT
J gene: TRBJ2-2; clone size: few; V gene: TRBV4-3; D gene: TRBD2; CDR3 protein: CASSQVDTGTSQNTGELFF; CDR3 DNA: TGCGCCAGCAGCCAAGTAGATACCGGGACTAGCCAGAACACCGGGGAGCTGTTTTTT
J gene: TRBJ1-4; clone size: .; V gene: TRBV30; D gene: TRBD1; CDR3 protein: CAWRQQGNNEKLFF; CDR3 DNA: TGTGCCTGGAGGCAACAGGGGAATAATGAAAAACTGTTTTTT